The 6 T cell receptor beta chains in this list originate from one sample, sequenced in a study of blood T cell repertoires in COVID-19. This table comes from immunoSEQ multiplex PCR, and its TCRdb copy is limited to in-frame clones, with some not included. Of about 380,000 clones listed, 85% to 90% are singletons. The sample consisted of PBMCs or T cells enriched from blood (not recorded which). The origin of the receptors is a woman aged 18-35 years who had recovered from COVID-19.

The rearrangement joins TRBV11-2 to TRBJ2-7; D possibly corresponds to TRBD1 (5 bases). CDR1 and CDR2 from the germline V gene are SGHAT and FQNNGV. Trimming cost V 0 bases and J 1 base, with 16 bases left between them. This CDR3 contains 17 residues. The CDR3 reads CASSLDINRTPSYEQYF. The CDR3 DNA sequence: TGTGCCAGCAGCTTAGATATCAACAGGACCCCTTCCTACGAGCAGTACTTC.

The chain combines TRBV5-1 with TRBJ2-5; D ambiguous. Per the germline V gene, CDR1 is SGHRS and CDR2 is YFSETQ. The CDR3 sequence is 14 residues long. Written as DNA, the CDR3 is TGCGCGACCAGCGATGGGCCCCAAAAAGAGACCCAGTACTTC. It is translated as CATSDGPQKETQYF.

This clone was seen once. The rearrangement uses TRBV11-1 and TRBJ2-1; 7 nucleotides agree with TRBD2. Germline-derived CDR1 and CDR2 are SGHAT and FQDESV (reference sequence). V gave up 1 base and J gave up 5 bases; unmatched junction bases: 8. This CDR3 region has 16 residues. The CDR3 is CASSLGSGGPHNEQFF. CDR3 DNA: TGTGCCAGCAGCTTAGGCTCGGGGGGACCTCACAATGAGCAGTTCTTC.

CDR3 in amino acids: CASSDGTLSPYEQYF. In DNA form, the CDR3 reads TGTGCCAGCAGTGACGGGACATTGAGTCCCTACGAGCAGTACTTC. The genes are TRBV6-1 and TRBJ2-7; TRBD1 might be the D (6 bases). V lost 3 bases and J 2 bases, leaving 14 bases between the germline ends. The CDR3 spans 15 residues. Looked up from germline, CDR1 is MNHNS and CDR2 is SASEGT.

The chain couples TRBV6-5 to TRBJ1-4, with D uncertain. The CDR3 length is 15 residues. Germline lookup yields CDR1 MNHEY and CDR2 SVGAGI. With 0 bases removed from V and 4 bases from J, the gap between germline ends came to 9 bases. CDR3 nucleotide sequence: TGTGCCAGCAGTTACTCGGGCAGTCTTAATGAAAAACTGTTTTTT. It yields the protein CASSYSGSLNEKLFF.

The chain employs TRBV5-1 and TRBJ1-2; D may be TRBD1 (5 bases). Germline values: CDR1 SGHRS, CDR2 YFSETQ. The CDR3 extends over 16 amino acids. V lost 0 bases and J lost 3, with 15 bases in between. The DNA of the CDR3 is TGCGCCAGCAGCTTGGCCCTTGGGGGGAACTACTATGGCTACACCTTC. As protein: CASSLALGGNYYGYTF. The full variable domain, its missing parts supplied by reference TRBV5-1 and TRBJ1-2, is KAGVTQTPRYLIKTRGQQVTLSCSPISGHRSVSWYQQTPGQGLQFLFEYFSETQRNKGNFPGRFSGRQFSNSRSEMNVSTLELGDSALYLCASSLALGGNYYGYTFGSGTRLTVV.